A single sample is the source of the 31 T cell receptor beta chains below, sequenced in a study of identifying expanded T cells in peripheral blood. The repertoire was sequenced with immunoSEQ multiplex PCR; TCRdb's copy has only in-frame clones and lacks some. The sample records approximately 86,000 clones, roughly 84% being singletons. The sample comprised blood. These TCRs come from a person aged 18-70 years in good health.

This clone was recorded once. CDR3 sequence: CASSLEGGIYEQYF. The CDR3 DNA reads TGTGCCAGCAGCTTAGAGGGGGGAATCTACGAGCAGTACTTC. This sequence joins TRBV7-9 and TRBJ2-7; D might be TRBD1 or TRBD2, each matching 6 bases. The CDR3 spans 14 residues. The germline V gene encodes CDR1 SEHNR and CDR2 FQNEAQ (reference sequence). Trimming cost V 1 base and J 3 bases, with 10 bases left between them.

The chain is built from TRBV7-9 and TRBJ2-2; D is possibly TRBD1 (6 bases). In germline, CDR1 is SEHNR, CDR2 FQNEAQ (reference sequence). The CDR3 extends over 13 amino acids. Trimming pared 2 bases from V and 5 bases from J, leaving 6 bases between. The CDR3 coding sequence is TGTGCCAGCAGCTTAACAGGGACCGGGGAGCTGTTTTTT. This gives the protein CASSLTGTGELFF.

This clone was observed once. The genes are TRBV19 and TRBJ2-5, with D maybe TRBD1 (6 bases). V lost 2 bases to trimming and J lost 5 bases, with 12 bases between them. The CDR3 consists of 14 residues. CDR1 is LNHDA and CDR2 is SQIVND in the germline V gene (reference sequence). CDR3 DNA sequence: TGTGCCAGTAGTATATACAGGGAAATCGAGACCCAGTACTTC. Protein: CASSIYREIETQYF.

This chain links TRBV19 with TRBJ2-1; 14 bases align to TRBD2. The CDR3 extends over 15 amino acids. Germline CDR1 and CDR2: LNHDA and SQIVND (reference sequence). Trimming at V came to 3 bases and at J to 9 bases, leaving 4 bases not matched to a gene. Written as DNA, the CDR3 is TGTGCCAGTAGTATCGGACTAGCGGGGGGTAGTGAGCAGTTCTTC. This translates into CASSIGLAGGSEQFF.

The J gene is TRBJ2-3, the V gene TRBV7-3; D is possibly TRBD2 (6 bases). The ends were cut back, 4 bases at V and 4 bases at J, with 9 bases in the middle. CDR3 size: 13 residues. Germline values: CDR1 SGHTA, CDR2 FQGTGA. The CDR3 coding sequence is TGTGCCAGCAGCTGGCGGGGCGCAGATACGCAGTATTTT. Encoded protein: CASSWRGADTQYF.

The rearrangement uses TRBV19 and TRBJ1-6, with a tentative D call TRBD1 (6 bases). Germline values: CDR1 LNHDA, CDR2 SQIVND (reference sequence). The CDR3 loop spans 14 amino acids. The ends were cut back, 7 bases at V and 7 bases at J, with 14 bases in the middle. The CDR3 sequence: CASKTGTTNSPLHF. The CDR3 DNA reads TGTGCCAGTAAAACCGGGACAACCAATTCACCCCTCCACTTT. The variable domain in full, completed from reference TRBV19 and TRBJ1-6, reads DGGITQSPKYLFRKEGQNVTLSCEQNLNHDAMYWYRQDPGQGLRLIYYSQIVNDFQKGDIAEGYSVSREKKESFPLTVTSAQKNPTAFYLCASKTGTTNSPLHFGNGTRLTVT.

The CDR3 region is CASSYDIQETQYF. The CDR3 region has the DNA TGTGCCAGCAGCTATGACATCCAAGAGACCCAGTACTTC. The genes are TRBV5-8 and TRBJ2-5; no firm D call. The CDR3 runs to 13 residues. Trimming shortened V by 3 bases and J by 1 base, and 7 bases separated the two germline ends. Germline values: CDR1 SGHTS, CDR2 YDEGEE.

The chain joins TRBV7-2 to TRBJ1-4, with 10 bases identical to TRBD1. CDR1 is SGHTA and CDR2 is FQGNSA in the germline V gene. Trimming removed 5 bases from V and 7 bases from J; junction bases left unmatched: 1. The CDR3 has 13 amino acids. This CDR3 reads CASSRDRGEKLFF. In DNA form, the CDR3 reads TGTGCCAGCAGCCGGGACAGGGGTGAAAAACTGTTTTTT.

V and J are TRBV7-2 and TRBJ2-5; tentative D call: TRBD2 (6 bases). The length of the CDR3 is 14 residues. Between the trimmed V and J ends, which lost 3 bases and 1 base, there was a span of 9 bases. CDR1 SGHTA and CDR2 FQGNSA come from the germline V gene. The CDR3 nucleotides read TGTGCCAGCAGCTTCCGGAGGGGCCAAGAGACCCAGTACTTC. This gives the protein CASSFRRGQETQYF. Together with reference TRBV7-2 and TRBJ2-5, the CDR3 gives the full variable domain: GAGVSQSPSNKVTEKGKDVELRCDPISGHTALYWYRQSLGQGLEFLIYFQGNSAPDKSGLPSDRFSAERTGGSVSTLTIQRTQQEDSAVYLCASSFRRGQETQYFGPGTRLLVL.

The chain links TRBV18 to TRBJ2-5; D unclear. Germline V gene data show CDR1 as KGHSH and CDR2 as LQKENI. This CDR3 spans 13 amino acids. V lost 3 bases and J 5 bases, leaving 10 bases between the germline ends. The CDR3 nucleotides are TGTGCCAGCTCACCCCGTCCGGCGGAGACCCAGTACTTC. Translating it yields CASSPRPAETQYF.

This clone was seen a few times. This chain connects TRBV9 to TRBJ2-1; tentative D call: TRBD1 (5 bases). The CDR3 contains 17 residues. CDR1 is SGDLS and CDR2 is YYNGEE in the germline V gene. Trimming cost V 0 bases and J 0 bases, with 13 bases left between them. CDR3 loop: CASSVGFRGSSYNEQFF. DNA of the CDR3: TGTGCCAGCAGCGTAGGTTTTAGGGGAAGCTCCTACAATGAGCAGTTCTTC.

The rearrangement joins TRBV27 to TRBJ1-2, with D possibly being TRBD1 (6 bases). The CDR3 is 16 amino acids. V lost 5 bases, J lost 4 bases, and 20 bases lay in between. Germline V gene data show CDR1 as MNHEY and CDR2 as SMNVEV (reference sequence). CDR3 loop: CASSVAGPGAGYGYTF. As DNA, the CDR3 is TGTGCCAGCAGTGTAGCAGGGCCAGGGGCGGGCTATGGCTACACCTTC.

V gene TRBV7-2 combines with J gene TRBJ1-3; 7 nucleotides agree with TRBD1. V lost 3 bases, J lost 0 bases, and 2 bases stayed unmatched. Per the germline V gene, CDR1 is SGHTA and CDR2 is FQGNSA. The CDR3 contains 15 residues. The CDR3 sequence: CASSLTGNSGNTIYF. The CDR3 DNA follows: TGTGCCAGCAGCTTGACAGGGAACTCTGGAAACACCATATATTTT.

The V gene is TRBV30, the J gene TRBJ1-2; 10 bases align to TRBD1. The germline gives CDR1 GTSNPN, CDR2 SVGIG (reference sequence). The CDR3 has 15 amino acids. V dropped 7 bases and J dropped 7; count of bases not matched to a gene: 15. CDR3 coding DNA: TGTGCCTTTCAAAGACAGGGGGCGACCTCCCGTGGCTACACCTTC. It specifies CAFQRQGATSRGYTF.

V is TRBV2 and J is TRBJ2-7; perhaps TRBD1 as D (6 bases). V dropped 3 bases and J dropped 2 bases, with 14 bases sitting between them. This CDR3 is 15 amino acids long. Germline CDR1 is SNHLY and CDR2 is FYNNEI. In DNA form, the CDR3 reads TGTGCCAGCAGTGAGAGGGGGACCTCCACCTACGAGCAGTACTTC. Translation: CASSERGTSTYEQYF.

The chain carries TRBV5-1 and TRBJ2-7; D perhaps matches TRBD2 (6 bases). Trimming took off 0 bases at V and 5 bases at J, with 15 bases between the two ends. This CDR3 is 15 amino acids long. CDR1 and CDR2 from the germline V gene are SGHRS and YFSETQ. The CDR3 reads CASSLEAGFWDEQYF. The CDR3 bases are TGCGCCAGCAGCTTGGAGGCGGGGTTTTGGGACGAGCAGTACTTC.

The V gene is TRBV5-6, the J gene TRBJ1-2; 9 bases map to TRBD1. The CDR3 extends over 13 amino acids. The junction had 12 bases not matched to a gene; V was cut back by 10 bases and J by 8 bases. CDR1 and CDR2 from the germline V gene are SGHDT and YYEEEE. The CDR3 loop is CASLRDRAYGYTF. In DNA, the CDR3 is TGTGCCTCCCTACGGGACAGGGCGTACGGCTACACCTTC.

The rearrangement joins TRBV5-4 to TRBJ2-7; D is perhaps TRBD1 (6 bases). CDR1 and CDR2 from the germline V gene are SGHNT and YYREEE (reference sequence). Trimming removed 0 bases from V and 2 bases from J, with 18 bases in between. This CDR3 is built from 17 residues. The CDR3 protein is CASSLGSRGSLTYEQYF. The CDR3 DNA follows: TGTGCCAGCAGCTTGGGGTCTAGGGGGTCCCTCACCTACGAGCAGTACTTC.

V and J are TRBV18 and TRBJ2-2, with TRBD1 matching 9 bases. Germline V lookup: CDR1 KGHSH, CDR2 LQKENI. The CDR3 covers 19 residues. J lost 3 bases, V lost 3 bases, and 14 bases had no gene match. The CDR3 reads CASSPRGGVGTGYTGELFF. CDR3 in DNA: TGTGCCAGCTCACCTCGTGGGGGCGTCGGGACAGGGTACACCGGGGAGCTGTTTTTT.

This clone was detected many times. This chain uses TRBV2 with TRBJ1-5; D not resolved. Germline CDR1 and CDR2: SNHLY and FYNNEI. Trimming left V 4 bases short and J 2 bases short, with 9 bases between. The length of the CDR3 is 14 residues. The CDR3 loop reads CASSGAVRNQPQHF. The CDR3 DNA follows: TGTGCCAGCAGTGGCGCTGTTCGCAATCAGCCCCAGCATTTT.

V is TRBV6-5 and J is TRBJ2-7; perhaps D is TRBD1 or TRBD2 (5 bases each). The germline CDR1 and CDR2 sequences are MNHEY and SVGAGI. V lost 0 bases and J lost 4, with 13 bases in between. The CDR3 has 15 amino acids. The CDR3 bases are TGTGCCAGCAGTTACTCGTATTCCGGGGCTTACGAGCAGTACTTC. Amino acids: CASSYSYSGAYEQYF.

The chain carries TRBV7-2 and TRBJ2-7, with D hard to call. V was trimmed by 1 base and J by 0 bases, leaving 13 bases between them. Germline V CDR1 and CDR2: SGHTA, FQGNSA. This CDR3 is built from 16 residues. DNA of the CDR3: TGTGCCAGCAGCTTAGATCCCCACAGAAGCTCCTACGAGCAGTACTTC. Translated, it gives CASSLDPHRSSYEQYF.

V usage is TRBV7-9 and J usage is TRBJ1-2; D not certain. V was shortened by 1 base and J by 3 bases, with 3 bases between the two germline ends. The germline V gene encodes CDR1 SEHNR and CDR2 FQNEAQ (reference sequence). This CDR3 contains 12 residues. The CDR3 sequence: CASSLGDYGYTF. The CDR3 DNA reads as TGTGCCAGCAGCTTAGGTGACTATGGCTACACCTTC.

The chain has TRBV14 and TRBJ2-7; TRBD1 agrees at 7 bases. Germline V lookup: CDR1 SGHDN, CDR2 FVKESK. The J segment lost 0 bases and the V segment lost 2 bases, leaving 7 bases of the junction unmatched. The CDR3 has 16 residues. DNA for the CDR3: TGTGCCAGCAGCCAAATGGACAGGAGGAGCTCCTACGAGCAGTACTTC. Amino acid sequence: CASSQMDRRSSYEQYF.

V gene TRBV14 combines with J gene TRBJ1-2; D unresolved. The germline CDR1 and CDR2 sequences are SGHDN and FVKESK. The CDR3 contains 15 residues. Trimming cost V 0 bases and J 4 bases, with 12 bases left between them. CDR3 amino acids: CASSQDGIPGYGYTF. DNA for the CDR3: TGTGCCAGCAGCCAAGATGGGATCCCAGGCTATGGCTACACCTTC.

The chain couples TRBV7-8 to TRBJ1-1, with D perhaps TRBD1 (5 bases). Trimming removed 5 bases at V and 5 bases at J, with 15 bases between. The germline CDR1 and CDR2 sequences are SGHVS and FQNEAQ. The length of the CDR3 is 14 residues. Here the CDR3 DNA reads TGTGCCAGCAGCCTCAACCAGGGTCATACTGAAGCTTTCTTT. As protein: CASSLNQGHTEAFF.

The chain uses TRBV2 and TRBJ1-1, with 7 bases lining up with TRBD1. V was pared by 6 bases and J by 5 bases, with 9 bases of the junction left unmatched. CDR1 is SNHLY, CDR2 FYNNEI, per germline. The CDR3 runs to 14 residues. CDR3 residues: CASRTQGEGTEAFF. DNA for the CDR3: TGTGCCAGCAGGACCCAGGGGGAGGGTACTGAAGCTTTCTTT.

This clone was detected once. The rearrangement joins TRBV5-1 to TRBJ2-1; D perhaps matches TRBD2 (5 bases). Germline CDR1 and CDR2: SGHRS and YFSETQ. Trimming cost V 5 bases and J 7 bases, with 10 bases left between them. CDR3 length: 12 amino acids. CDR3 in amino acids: CASSGSGNEQFF. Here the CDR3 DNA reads TGCGCCAGCAGTGGGTCGGGGAATGAGCAGTTCTTC.

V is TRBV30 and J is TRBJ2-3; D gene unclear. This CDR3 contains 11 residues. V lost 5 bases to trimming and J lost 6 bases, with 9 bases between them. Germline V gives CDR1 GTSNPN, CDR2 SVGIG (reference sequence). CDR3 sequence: CAWEIYDTQYF. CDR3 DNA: TGTGCCTGGGAGATCTATGATACGCAGTATTTT.

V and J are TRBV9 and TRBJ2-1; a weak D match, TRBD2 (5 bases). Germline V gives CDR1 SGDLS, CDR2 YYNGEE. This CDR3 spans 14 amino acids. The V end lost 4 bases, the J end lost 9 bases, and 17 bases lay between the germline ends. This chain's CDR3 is CASSFHSPGSEQFF. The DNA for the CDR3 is TGTGCCAGCAGCTTCCATTCCCCGGGAAGTGAGCAGTTCTTC.

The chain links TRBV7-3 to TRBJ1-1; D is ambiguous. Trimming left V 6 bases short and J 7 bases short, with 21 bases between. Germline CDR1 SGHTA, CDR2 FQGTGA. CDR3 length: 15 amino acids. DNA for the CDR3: TGTGCCAGCAGACACTCAGACTATGGGCGGGTTGAAGCTTTCTTT. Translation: CASRHSDYGRVEAFF.